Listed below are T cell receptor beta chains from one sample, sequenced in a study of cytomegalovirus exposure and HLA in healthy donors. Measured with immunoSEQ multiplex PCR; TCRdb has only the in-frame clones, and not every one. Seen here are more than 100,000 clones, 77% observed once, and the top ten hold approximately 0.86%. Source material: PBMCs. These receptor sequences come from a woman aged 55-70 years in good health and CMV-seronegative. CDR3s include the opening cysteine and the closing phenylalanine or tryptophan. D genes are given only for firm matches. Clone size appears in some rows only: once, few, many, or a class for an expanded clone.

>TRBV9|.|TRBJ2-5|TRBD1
CASSVDETGGRETQYF
TGTGCCAGCAGCGTAGATGAGACAGGGGGTCGAGAGACCCAGTACTTC
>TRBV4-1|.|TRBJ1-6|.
CASSHSPLRARASPLHF
TGCGCCAGCAGCCACTCACCCCTTCGGGCGAGGGCTTCACCCCTCCACTTT
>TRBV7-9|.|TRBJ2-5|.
CASSLSQNVETQYF
TGTGCCAGCAGCTTATCGCAGAATGTGGAGACCCAGTACTTC
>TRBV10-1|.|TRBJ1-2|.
CASSPQGAHGYTF
TGCGCCAGCAGCCCACAGGGTGCCCATGGCTACACCTTC
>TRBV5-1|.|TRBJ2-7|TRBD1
CASSQGQVGPYEQYF
TGCGCCAGCAGCCAAGGACAGGTAGGGCCGTACGAGCAGTACTTC
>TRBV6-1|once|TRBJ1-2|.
CASTRGRESYTF
TGTGCCAGCACTAGGGGCCGCGAATCGTACACCTTC
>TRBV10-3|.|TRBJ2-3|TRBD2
CAISEVASGATQYF
TGTGCCATCAGTGAGGTGGCTAGCGGGGCTACGCAGTATTTT
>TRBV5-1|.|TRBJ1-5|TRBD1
CASSPDRTLISNQPQHF
TGCGCCAGCAGCCCGGACAGGACCTTGATAAGCAATCAGCCCCAGCATTTT
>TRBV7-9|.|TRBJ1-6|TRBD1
CSSSSTGDSPLHF
TGTTCCAGCAGCTCGACAGGGGATTCACCCCTCCACTTT
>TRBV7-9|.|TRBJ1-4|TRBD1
CASRSNDRANEKLFF
TGTGCCAGCAGATCCAACGACAGGGCTAATGAAAAACTGTTTTTT
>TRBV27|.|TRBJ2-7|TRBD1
CASTRTGSSYEQYF
TGTGCCAGCACCCGGACAGGAAGCTCCTACGAGCAGTACTTC
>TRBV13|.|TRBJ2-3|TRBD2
CASSFRAGGFTDTQYF
TGTGCCAGCAGCTTCCGAGCGGGGGGGTTCACAGATACGCAGTATTTT
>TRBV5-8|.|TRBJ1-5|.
CASSRRRGSGNQPQHF
TGTGCCAGCAGCCGGCGCAGGGGCTCGGGCAATCAGCCCCAGCATTTT
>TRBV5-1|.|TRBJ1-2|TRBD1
CASSTGGGVGHGYTF
TGCGCCAGCAGCACGGGAGGGGGCGTAGGCCATGGCTACACCTTC
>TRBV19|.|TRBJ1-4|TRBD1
CASTPGTGVGEKLFF
TGTGCCAGTACCCCCGGGACAGGGGTAGGTGAAAAACTGTTTTTT
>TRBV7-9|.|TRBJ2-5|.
CSSSFIEETQYF
TGTTCCAGCAGCTTTATTGAAGAGACCCAGTACTTC
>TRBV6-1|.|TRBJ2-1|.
CASSEKRVTSGEQFF
TGTGCCAGCAGTGAAAAGAGGGTGACTAGTGGTGAGCAGTTCTTC
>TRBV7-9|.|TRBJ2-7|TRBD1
CASSKGQGAAYEQYF
TGTGCCAGCAGCAAGGGACAGGGGGCCGCATACGAGCAGTACTTC
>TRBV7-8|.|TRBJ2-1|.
CASSLSRGGNNEQFF
TGTGCCAGCAGCTTATCCCGTGGCGGGAACAATGAGCAGTTCTTC
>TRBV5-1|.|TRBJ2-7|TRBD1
CASRQETGDVQYF
TGCGCCAGCAGACAGGAGACAGGGGATGTGCAGTACTTC
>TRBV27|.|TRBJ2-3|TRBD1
CASSLFGQASTDTQYF
TGTGCCAGCAGTTTATTTGGACAGGCAAGCACAGATACGCAGTATTTT
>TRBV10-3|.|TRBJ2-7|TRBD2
CATSGTSGGEQYF
TGTGCCACCTCCGGGACTAGCGGAGGCGAGCAGTACTTC